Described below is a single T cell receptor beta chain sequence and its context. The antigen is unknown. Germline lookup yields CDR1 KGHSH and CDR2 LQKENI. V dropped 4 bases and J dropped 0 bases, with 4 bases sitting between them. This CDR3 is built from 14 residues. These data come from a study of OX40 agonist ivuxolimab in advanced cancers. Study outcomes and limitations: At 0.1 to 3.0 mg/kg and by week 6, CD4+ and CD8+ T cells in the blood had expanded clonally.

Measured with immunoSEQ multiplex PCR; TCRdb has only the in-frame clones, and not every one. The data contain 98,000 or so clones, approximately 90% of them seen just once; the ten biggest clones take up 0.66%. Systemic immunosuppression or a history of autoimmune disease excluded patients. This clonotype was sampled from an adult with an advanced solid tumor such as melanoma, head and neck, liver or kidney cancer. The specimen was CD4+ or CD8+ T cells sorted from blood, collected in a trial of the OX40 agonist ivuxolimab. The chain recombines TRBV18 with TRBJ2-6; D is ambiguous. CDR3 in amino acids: CASSLLSGANVLTF. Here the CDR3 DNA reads TGTGCCAGCTCACTACTCTCTGGGGCCAACGTCCTGACTTTC.